The T cell receptor (beta chain) under discussion was sequenced for a study of blood T cell repertoires in COVID-19. About the research overall: There were acute and convalescent COVID-19 samples, and they came from the United States, Italy and Spain.

V was cut by 5 bases and J by 4 bases, with 14 bases left in between. Germline V lookup: CDR1 SGHVS, CDR2 FNYEAQ. The CDR3 consists of 14 residues. Enrolled through a virtual design, the participants were between roughly 18 and 100 years of age and came from 24 US areas. Participants reported their clinical history, and cohort assignment relied on those reports. As handled by the study authors: Reference gene primer amplification gave estimated nucleated cell counts. Some clones are missing from TCRdb's copy, which holds only in-frame ones; the method was immunoSEQ multiplex PCR. The DNA gave D and trimming, while V, J and clone size come from that table. The sample lists about 400,000 clones, approximately 85% occurring once.

The origin of this receptor is a woman aged 40 to 55 with acute COVID-19. The sequenced material came from PBMCs or T cells enriched from blood (not recorded which). The rearrangement links TRBV7-6 to TRBJ2-5; D is perhaps TRBD1 (7 bases). The CDR3 loop reads CASSPRQGGETQYF. Written as DNA, the CDR3 is TGTGCCAGCAGCCCGCGACAGGGAGGAGAGACCCAGTACTTC.